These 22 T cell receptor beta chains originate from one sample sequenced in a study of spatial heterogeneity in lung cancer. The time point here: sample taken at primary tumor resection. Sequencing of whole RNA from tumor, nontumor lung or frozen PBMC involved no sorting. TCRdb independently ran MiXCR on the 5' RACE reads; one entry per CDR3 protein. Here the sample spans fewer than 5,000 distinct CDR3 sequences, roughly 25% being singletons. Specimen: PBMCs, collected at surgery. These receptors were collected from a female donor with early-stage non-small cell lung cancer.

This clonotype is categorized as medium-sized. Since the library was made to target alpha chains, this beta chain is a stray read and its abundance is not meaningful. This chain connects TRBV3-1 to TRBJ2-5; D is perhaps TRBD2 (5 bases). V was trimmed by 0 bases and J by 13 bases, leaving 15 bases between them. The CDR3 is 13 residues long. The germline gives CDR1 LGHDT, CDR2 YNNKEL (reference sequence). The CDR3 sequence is CASSQDESASLYF. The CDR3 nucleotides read TGTGCCAGCAGCCAAGATGAGTCGGCTAGCCTGTACTTC.

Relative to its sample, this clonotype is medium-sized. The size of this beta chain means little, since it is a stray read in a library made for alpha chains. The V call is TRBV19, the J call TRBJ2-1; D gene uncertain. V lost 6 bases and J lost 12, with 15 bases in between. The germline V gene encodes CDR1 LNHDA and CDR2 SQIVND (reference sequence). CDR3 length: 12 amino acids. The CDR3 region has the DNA TGTGCCAGTAGCGGATACCTCGGGTGGCAGTTCTTC. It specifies CASSGYLGWQFF.

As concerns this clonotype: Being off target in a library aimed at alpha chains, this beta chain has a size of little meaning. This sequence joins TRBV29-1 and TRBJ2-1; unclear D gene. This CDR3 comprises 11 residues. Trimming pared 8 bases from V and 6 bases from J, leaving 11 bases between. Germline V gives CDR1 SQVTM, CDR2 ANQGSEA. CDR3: CSSSWANEQFF. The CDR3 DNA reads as TGCAGCTCATCCTGGGCCAATGAGCAGTTCTTC.

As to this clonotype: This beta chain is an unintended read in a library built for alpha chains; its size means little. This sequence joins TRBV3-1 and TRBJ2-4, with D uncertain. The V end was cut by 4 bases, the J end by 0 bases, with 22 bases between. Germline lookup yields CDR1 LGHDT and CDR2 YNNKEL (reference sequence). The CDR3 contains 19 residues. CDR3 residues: CASSLLGPSTLKAKNIQYF. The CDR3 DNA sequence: TGTGCCAGCAGCCTCCTAGGCCCCTCCACTTTAAAAGCCAAAAACATTCAGTACTTC.

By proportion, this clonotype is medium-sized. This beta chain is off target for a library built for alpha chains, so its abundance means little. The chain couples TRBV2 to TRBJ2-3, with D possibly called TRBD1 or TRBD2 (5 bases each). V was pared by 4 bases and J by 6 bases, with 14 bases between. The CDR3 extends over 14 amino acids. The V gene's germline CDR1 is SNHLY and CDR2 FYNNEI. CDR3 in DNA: TGTGCCAGCAGTGCCCAGGGTGGCGGGGATACGCAGTATTTT. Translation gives CASSAQGGGDTQYF.

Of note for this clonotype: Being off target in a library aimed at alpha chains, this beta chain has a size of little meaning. The CDR3 nucleotides are TGTGCCAGCGCCGAGGACCTATATGGCTACACCTTC. Protein sequence: CASAEDLYGYTF. The rearrangement uses TRBV28 and TRBJ1-2; no reliable D call. The CDR3 has 12 residues. Germline CDR1 is MDHEN and CDR2 is SYDVKM. V was shortened by 8 bases and J by 5 bases, with 12 bases between the two germline ends.

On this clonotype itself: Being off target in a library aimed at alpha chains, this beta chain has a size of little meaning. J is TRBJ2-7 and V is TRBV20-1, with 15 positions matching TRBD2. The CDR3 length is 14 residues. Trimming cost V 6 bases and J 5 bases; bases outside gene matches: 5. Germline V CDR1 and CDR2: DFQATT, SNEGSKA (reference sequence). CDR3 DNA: TGCAGTGCCGGACTAGCGGGAGGGTTGGACGAGCAGTACTTC. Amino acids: CSAGLAGGLDEQYF.

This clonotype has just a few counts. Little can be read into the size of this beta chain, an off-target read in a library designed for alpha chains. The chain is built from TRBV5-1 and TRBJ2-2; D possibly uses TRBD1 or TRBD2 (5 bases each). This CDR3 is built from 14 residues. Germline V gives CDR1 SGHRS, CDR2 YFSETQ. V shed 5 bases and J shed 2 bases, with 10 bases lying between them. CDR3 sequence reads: CASSRDLNTGELFF. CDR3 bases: TGCGCCAGCAGTCGGGACCTAAACACCGGGGAGCTGTTTTTT.

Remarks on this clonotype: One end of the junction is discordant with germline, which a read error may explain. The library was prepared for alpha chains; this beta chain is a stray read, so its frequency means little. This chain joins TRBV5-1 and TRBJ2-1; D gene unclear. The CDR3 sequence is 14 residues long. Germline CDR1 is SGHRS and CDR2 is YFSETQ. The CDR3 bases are TGCGCCAGCAGCCCCTTTCGGGTAGACAATGAGCAGCTCTTC. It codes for CASSPFRVDNEQLF.

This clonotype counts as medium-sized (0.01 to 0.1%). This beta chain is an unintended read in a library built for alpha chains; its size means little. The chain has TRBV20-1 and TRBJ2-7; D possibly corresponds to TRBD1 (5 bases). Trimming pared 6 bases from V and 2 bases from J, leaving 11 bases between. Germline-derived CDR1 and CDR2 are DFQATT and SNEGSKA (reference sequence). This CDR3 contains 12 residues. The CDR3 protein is CSARAGPYEQYF. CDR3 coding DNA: TGCAGTGCCAGGGCAGGGCCCTACGAGCAGTACTTC.

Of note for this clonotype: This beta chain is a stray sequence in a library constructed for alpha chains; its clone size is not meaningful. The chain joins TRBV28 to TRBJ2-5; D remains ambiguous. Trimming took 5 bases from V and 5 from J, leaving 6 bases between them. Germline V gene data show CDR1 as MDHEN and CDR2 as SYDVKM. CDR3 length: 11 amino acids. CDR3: CASSPDETQYF. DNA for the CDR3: TGTGCCAGCAGTCCAGATGAGACCCAGTACTTC. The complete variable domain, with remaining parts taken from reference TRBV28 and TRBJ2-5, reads DVKVTQSSRYLVKRTGEKVFLECVQDMDHENMFWYRQDPGLGLRLIYFSYDVKMKEKGDIPEGYSVSREKKERFSLILESASTNQTSMYLCASSPDETQYFGPGTRLLVL.

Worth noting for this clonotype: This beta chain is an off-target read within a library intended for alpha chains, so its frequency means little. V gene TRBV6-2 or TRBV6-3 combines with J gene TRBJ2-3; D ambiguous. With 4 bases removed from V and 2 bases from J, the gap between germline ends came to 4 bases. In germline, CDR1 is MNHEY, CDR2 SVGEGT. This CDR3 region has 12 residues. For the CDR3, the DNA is TGTGCCAGCAGTTGGACCACAGATACGCAGTATTTT. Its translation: CASSWTTDTQYF.

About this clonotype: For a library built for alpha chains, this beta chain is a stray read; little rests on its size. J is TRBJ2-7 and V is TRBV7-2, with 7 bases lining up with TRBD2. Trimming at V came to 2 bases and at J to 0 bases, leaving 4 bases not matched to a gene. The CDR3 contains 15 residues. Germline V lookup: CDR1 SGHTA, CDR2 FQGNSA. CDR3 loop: CASSLTSSGSYEQYF. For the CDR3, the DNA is TGTGCCAGCAGCTTAACCTCTAGCGGCTCCTACGAGCAGTACTTC. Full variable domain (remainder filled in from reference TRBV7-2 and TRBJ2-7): GAGVSQSPSNKVTEKGKDVELRCDPISGHTALYWYRQSLGQGLEFLIYFQGNSAPDKSGLPSDRFSAERTGGSVSTLTIQRTQQEDSAVYLCASSLTSSGSYEQYFGPGTRLTVT.

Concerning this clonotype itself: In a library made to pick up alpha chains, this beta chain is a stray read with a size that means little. The CDR3 nucleotides read TGTGCCAGCAGCCCCGGGACTAGCGGGAGGAGGGGCCACAATGAGCAGTTCTTC. Its translation: CASSPGTSGRRGHNEQFF. The genes are TRBV7-9 and TRBJ2-1; 15 nucleotides line up with TRBD2. This CDR3 contains 18 residues. Germline CDR1 is SEHNR and CDR2 is FQNEAQ (reference sequence). Unmatched junction bases numbered 10, after V lost 5 bases and J lost 5 bases.

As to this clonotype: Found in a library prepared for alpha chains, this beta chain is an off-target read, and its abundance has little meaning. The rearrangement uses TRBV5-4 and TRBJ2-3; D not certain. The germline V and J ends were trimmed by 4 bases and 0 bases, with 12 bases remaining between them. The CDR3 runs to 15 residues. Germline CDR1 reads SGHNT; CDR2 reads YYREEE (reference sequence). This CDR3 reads CASSPKWGSTDTQYF. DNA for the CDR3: TGTGCCAGCAGCCCCAAATGGGGTAGCACAGATACGCAGTATTTT.

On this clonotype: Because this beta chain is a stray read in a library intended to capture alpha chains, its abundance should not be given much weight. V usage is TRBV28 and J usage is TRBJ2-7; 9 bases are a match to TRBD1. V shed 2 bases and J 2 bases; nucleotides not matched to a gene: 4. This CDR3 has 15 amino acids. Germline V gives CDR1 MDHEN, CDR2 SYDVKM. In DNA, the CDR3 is TGTGCCAGCAGTTTAGGCGACAGGGGGACCTACGAGCAGTACTTC. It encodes CASSLGDRGTYEQYF.

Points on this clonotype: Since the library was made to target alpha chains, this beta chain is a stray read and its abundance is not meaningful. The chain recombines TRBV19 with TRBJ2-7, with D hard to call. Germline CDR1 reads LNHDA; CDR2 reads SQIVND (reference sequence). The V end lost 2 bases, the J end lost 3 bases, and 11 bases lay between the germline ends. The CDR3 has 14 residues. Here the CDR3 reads CASSIRGSLYEQYF. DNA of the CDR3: TGTGCCAGTAGTATACGCGGTTCACTCTACGAGCAGTACTTC.

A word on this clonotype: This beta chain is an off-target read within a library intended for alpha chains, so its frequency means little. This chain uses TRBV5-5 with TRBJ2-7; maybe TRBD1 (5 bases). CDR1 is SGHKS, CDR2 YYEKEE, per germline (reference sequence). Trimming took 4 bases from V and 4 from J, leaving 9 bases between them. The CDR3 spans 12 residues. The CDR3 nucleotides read TGTGCCAGCAGCAAGACAGAGTACGAGCAGTACTTC. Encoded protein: CASSKTEYEQYF.

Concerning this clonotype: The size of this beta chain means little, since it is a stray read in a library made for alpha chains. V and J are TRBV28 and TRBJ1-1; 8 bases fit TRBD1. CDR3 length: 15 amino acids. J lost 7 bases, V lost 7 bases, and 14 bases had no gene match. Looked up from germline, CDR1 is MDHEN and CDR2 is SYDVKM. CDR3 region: CASTRGDRSSGEAFF. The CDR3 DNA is TGTGCCAGCACCAGAGGGGACAGGAGTTCTGGTGAAGCTTTCTTT.

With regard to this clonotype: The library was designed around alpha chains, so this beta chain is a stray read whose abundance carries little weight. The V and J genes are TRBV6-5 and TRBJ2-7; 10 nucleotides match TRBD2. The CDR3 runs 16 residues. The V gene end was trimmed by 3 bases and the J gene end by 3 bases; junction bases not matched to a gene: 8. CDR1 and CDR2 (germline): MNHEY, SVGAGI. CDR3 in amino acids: CASSYLPSGSHYEQYF. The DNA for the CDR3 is TGTGCCAGCAGTTATCTGCCTAGCGGGAGTCACTACGAGCAGTACTTC.

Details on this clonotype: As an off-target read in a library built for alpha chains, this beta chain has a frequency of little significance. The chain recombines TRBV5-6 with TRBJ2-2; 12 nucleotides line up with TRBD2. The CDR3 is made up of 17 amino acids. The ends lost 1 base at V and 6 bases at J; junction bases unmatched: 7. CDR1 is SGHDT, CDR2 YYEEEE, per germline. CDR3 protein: CASSLLASGRAAGELFF. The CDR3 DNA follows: TGTGCCAGCAGCTTGTTGGCTAGCGGGAGGGCCGCCGGGGAGCTGTTTTTT.

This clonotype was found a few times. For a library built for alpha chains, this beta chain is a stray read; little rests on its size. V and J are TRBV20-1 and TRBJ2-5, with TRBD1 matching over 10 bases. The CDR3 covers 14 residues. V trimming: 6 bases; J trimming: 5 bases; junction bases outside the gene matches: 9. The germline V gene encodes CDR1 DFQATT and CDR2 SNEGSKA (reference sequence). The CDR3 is CSAPRQGARETQYF. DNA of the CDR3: TGCAGTGCGCCGAGACAGGGGGCGCGGGAGACCCAGTACTTC.